What follows are 25 T cell receptor beta chains derived from one specimen sequenced in a study of blood T cell repertoires in COVID-19. Only in-frame clones appear in the TCRdb table, and some are missing; sequencing was by immunoSEQ multiplex PCR. The sample shows some 510,000 clones, 88% of them seen only once. The sample consisted of PBMCs or T cells enriched from blood (not recorded which). These TCRs come from a woman between 35 and 50 years old who had recovered from COVID-19.

V gene TRBV4-3 combines with J gene TRBJ2-7; TRBD2 agrees at 8 bases. Germline V gene sequence: CDR1 LGHNA, CDR2 YSLEER. V was pared by 5 bases and J by 4 bases, with 4 bases of the junction left unmatched. This CDR3 is 13 amino acids long. The CDR3: CASSIAGGYEQYF. The CDR3 bases are TGCGCCAGCAGCATTGCGGGAGGTTACGAGCAGTACTTC.

The rearrangement links TRBV29-1 to TRBJ1-2, with D possibly TRBD1 on 6 matching bases. This CDR3 comprises 12 residues. Germline V gene sequence: CDR1 SQVTM, CDR2 ANQGSEA. Trimming took off 8 bases at V and 4 bases at J, with 14 bases between the two ends. In DNA form, the CDR3 reads TGCAGCTCCGAGGCACAGGGCTATGGCTACACCTTC. It encodes CSSEAQGYGYTF.

On this clone: The junction differs from germline at one of its ends, possibly a read error. The chain has TRBV19 and TRBJ1-1; 8 bases match TRBD1. Germline values: CDR1 LNHDA, CDR2 SQIVND (reference sequence). The CDR3 loop spans 13 amino acids. This CDR3 reads CASSIVFGRGLIF. The CDR3 DNA reads as TGTGCCAGTAGTATAGTGTTTGGCAGGGGGCTTATCTTT. Looking up the rest from reference TRBV19 and TRBJ1-1 gives the full variable domain: DGGITQSPKYLFRKEGQNVTLSCEQNLNHDAMYWYRQDPGQGLRLIYYSQIVNDFQKGDIAEGYSVSREKKESFPLTVTSAQKNPTAFYLCASSIVFGRGLIFGQGTRLTVV.

The rearrangement links TRBV28 to TRBJ2-2; TRBD1 aligns across 8 bases. The V gene's germline CDR1 is MDHEN and CDR2 SYDVKM. The CDR3 runs 13 residues. After removal of 4 bases from V and 6 bases from J, the junction contained 1 base not matched to a gene. The chain's CDR3 is CASSSGGPGELFF. In DNA, the CDR3 is TGTGCCAGCAGTTCAGGGGGCCCCGGGGAGCTGTTTTTT.

The gene calls are TRBV19 and TRBJ2-1; D unresolved. Germline V CDR1 and CDR2: LNHDA, SQIVND (reference sequence). The CDR3 has 12 amino acids. Trimming took 4 bases from V and 6 from J, leaving 7 bases between them. CDR3 region: CASSTRFNEQFF. CDR3 nucleotides: TGTGCCAGTAGTACCAGATTCAATGAGCAGTTCTTC.

The rearrangement joins TRBV27 to TRBJ2-1; TRBD1 matches at 9 bases. The CDR3 has 15 residues. The germline V gene has CDR1 MNHEY and CDR2 SMNVEV (reference sequence). The V segment lost 6 bases and the J segment 3 bases; nucleotides outside the gene matches: 6. This CDR3 reads CASRKGQGYYNEQFF. In DNA form, the CDR3 reads TGTGCCAGCAGGAAAGGACAGGGGTACTACAATGAGCAGTTCTTC.

The CDR3 region is CASSSQGADYGYTF. The CDR3 DNA sequence: TGTGCCAGCAGCTCGCAGGGGGCAGACTATGGCTACACCTTC. The rearrangement uses TRBV7-2 and TRBJ1-2; the match to TRBD1 covers 8 bases. Germline lookup yields CDR1 SGHTA and CDR2 FQGNSA. CDR3 size: 14 residues. The V and J ends lost 4 bases and 3 bases, in that order; junction bases with no gene match: 4.

The chain carries TRBV19 and TRBJ1-1; no definite D call. There are 14 residues in the CDR3. The germline gives CDR1 LNHDA, CDR2 SQIVND (reference sequence). With 0 bases removed from V and 5 bases from J, the gap between germline ends came to 10 bases. The CDR3 DNA reads as TGTGCCAGTAGTATAGATATGTCCTTGACTGAAGCTTTCTTT. The encoded protein is CASSIDMSLTEAFF.

This sequence joins TRBV20-1 and TRBJ1-1; 8 nucleotides agree with TRBD1. The junction had 4 bases not matched to a gene; V was cut back by 6 bases and J by 7 bases. From germline, CDR1 is DFQATT and CDR2 SNEGSKA (reference sequence). This CDR3 has 11 amino acids. The CDR3 nucleotides read TGCAGTGCGGGGGACAGGTATGAAGCTTTCTTT. Residues: CSAGDRYEAFF.

The chain links TRBV4-2 to TRBJ1-1; D is perhaps TRBD1 (6 bases). Germline V gene sequence: CDR1 LGHNA, CDR2 YNFKEQ. Trimming took off 3 bases at V and 1 base at J, with 9 bases between the two ends. The CDR3 covers 14 residues. Here the CDR3 reads CASSHPGQNTEAFF. The DNA of the CDR3 is TGTGCCAGCAGCCACCCGGGACAGAACACTGAAGCTTTCTTT.

The rearrangement uses TRBV7-9 and TRBJ2-1; 8 nucleotides agree with TRBD1. The germline CDR1 and CDR2 sequences are SEHNR and FQNEAQ (reference sequence). The CDR3 has 15 residues. V was pared by 5 bases and J by 7 bases, with 10 bases of the junction left unmatched. For the CDR3, the DNA is TGTGCCAGCAGCCCAGGGGGCCTTTTCGGTAATGAGCAGTTCTTC. This gives the protein CASSPGGLFGNEQFF. The whole variable domain, filled in from reference TRBV7-9 and TRBJ2-1, reads DTGVSQNPRHKITKRGQNVTFRCDPISEHNRLYWYRQTLGQGPEFLTYFQNEAQLEKSRLLSDRFSAERPKGSFSTLEIQRTEQGDSAMYLCASSPGGLFGNEQFFGPGTRLTVL.

The CDR3 nucleotides read TGTGCCATCAGCCCCCGGGCCGGGGAGGGGGCTTTCTTT. Protein product: CAISPRAGEGAFF. The rearrangement links TRBV10-3 to TRBJ1-1; tentatively, D is TRBD1 (5 bases). This CDR3 has 13 residues. Trimming took 6 bases from V and 11 from J, leaving 19 bases between them. The V gene's germline CDR1 is ENHRY and CDR2 SYGVKD.

This chain links TRBV2 with TRBJ2-1, with 8 positions matching TRBD1. The germline CDR1 and CDR2 sequences are SNHLY and FYNNEI. The CDR3 covers 15 residues. With 4 bases clipped from V and 0 bases from J, the junction kept 2 bases outside the gene matches. The CDR3 region is CASSVGQGSYNEQFF. CDR3 DNA: TGTGCCAGCAGTGTCGGACAGGGCTCCTACAATGAGCAGTTCTTC.

This clone was recorded once. This chain links TRBV20-1 with TRBJ1-3; 9 bases map to TRBD1. The CDR3 is 14 residues long. Germline-derived CDR1 and CDR2 are DFQATT and SNEGSKA (reference sequence). The J segment lost 4 bases and the V segment lost 3 bases, leaving 4 bases of the junction unmatched. CDR3 residues: CSASTGGTGNTIYF. CDR3 sequence (DNA): TGCAGTGCTAGTACAGGGGGCACCGGAAACACCATATATTTT.

This clone was detected only a few times. The chain combines TRBV2 with TRBJ1-2; 7 bases match TRBD1. The CDR3 runs 14 residues. From germline, CDR1 is SNHLY and CDR2 FYNNEI. V shed 4 bases, J shed 3 bases, and the junction held 5 bases outside the gene matches. The CDR3 DNA reads as TGTGCCAGCAGTGTAGAGCAGGGGGACTATGGCTACACCTTC. This gives the protein CASSVEQGDYGYTF.

The CDR3 DNA follows: TGTGCCAGCAGTCAACGAGACACAGATACGCAGTATTTT. Its protein is CASSQRDTDTQYF. This rearrangement joins TRBV5-4 to TRBJ2-3; no clear D gene. Trimming stripped 5 bases from V and 2 bases from J, with 9 bases between. The CDR3 is 13 amino acids. Germline values: CDR1 SGHNT, CDR2 YYREEE (reference sequence).

The gene calls are TRBV5-1 and TRBJ1-4, with 8 bases aligning to TRBD1. The V gene end was trimmed by 0 bases and the J gene end by 8 bases; junction bases not matched to a gene: 6. Per the germline V gene, CDR1 is SGHRS and CDR2 is YFSETQ. This CDR3 spans 15 amino acids. Here the CDR3 DNA reads TGCGCCAGCAGCTTGGGCGGGACAGGCGGAGAAAAACTGTTTTTT. Translation gives CASSLGGTGGEKLFF.

The chain carries TRBV24-1 and TRBJ2-1; 9 bases map to TRBD1. The germline V gene encodes CDR1 KGHDR and CDR2 SFDVKD. The trim removed 2 bases at V and 6 bases at J, leaving 4 bases unmatched. This CDR3 is 15 amino acids long. This CDR3 reads CATSDSGTGLNEQFF. In nucleotides, the CDR3 is TGTGCCACCAGTGATTCTGGGACAGGGCTCAATGAGCAGTTCTTC.

About this clone: Distinct nucleotide sequences in the sample also encode this CDR3. This chain joins TRBV9 and TRBJ2-1; 8 bases line up with TRBD2. This CDR3 contains 15 residues. Germline V gene lookup returns CDR1 SGDLS and CDR2 YYNGEE. V gave up 2 bases and J gave up 3 bases; unmatched junction bases: 4. CDR3 nucleotide sequence: TGTGCCAGCAGCGTCCGCAGCGGGAGCTACAATGAGCAGTTCTTC. This sequence encodes CASSVRSGSYNEQFF.

The chain carries TRBV18 and TRBJ2-5; D may be TRBD1 (5 bases). V was shortened by 4 bases and J by 1 base, with 13 bases between the two germline ends. The CDR3 runs 15 residues. Germline CDR1 KGHSH, CDR2 LQKENI. CDR3 sequence: CASSRADTIQETQYF. The CDR3 region has the DNA TGTGCCAGCTCACGCGCGGACACTATCCAAGAGACCCAGTACTTC.

About this clone itself: Other DNA sequences of this sample code for an identical CDR3. The chain employs TRBV10-3 and TRBJ1-2, with D perhaps TRBD1 (5 bases). Germline CDR1 reads ENHRY; CDR2 reads SYGVKD. Trimming removed 2 bases at V and 2 bases at J, with 9 bases between. There are 14 residues in the CDR3. The CDR3 reads CAISEAAGNYGYTF. The CDR3 DNA reads TGTGCCATCAGTGAGGCAGCAGGGAACTATGGCTACACCTTC.

J is TRBJ2-6 and V is TRBV24-1, with TRBD1 identical over 9 bases. With 5 bases clipped from V and 0 bases from J, the junction kept 7 bases outside the gene matches. This CDR3 contains 18 residues. Germline V lookup: CDR1 KGHDR, CDR2 SFDVKD. CDR3 loop: CATSAGTGTISGANVLTF. The CDR3 coding sequence is TGTGCCACCAGTGCCGGGACAGGGACCATCTCTGGGGCCAACGTCCTGACTTTC.

The chain is built from TRBV11-2 and TRBJ2-2; a weak D match, TRBD2 (5 bases). Germline CDR1 reads SGHAT; CDR2 reads FQNNGV. This CDR3 contains 15 residues. V was pared by 1 base and J by 1 base, with 7 bases between. CDR3 loop: CASSLGGRNTGELFF. The CDR3 nucleotides are TGTGCCAGCAGCTTAGGAGGGAGGAACACCGGGGAGCTGTTTTTT.

The chain carries TRBV7-2 and TRBJ2-7; the match to TRBD1 covers 12 bases. The CDR3 has 18 amino acids. Germline lookup yields CDR1 SGHTA and CDR2 FQGNSA. V was pared by 5 bases and J by 0 bases, with 11 bases of the junction left unmatched. CDR3 coding DNA: TGTGCCAGCAGCCACGATCGGGACAGGGGGCCCAACTCCTACGAGCAGTACTTC. Protein: CASSHDRDRGPNSYEQYF.

The V and J genes are TRBV6-1 and TRBJ2-7; no clear D gene. Trimming took 4 bases from V and 1 from J, leaving 17 bases between them. CDR1 and CDR2 from the germline V gene are MNHNS and SASEGT. CDR3 length: 16 residues. The CDR3 here is CASSGQPSSGSYEQYF. CDR3 DNA: TGTGCCAGCAGTGGCCAGCCCTCGTCAGGATCCTACGAGCAGTACTTC.